Presented here are 8 T cell receptor beta chains from one specimen sequenced in a study of T-cell memory formation after mild COVID-19. TCRdb independently ran MiXCR on the 5' RACE reads; one entry per CDR3 protein. Counted here are under 350,000 distinct CDR3 sequences, 15% to 20% occurring once; the ten biggest clones make up roughly 22%. Sequenced: PBMCs or a T cell subset sorted from them (not recorded which). These TCRs come from a man in his late teens or twenties who had mild COVID-19 (a few samples of this study predate the infection). Cell type and time point are not known.

This clonotype was seen a few times. The J gene is TRBJ1-2, the V gene TRBV5-1, with D perhaps matching TRBD1 (6 bases). The V gene lost 1 base and the J gene lost 8 bases, with 12 bases spanning the gap. This CDR3 spans 13 amino acids. Germline lookup yields CDR1 SGHRS and CDR2 YFSETQ. CDR3 sequence (DNA): TGCGCCAGCAGCTTGCTGGGGGCCCAGGGCTACACCTTC. It yields the protein CASSLLGAQGYTF. Supplemented by reference TRBV5-1 and TRBJ1-2, the full variable domain reads KAGVTQTPRYLIKTRGQQVTLSCSPISGHRSVSWYQQTPGQGLQFLFEYFSETQRNKGNFPGRFSGRQFSNSRSEMNVSTLELGDSALYLCASSLLGAQGYTFGSGTRLTVV.

The chain uses TRBV5-1 and TRBJ2-7; 8 bases align to TRBD2. The J segment lost 3 bases and the V segment lost 0 bases, leaving 11 bases of the junction unmatched. The length of the CDR3 is 17 residues. Looked up from germline, CDR1 is SGHRS and CDR2 is YFSETQ. The CDR3 coding sequence is TGCGCCAGCAGCTTGGGGCCGGCGGTTAGCGGGGTCTACGAGCAGTACTTC. It specifies CASSLGPAVSGVYEQYF. Supplemented by reference TRBV5-1 and TRBJ2-7, the full variable domain reads KAGVTQTPRYLIKTRGQQVTLSCSPISGHRSVSWYQQTPGQGLQFLFEYFSETQRNKGNFPGRFSGRQFSNSRSEMNVSTLELGDSALYLCASSLGPAVSGVYEQYFGPGTRLTVT.

There are a few counts of this clonotype. This sequence joins TRBV4-1 and TRBJ2-7; no reliable D call. The germline gives CDR1 MGHRA, CDR2 YSYEKL. V was shortened by 1 base and J by 4 bases, with 11 bases between the two germline ends. The length of the CDR3 is 14 residues. The CDR3 sequence is CASSQVAREYEQYF. In nucleotides, the CDR3 is TGCGCCAGCAGCCAAGTGGCCCGAGAGTACGAGCAGTACTTC.

The chain is built from TRBV15 and TRBJ2-5; possibly TRBD2 for D (5 bases). Trimming took 0 bases from V and 2 from J, leaving 10 bases between them. Germline CDR1 is LNHNV and CDR2 is YYDKDF (reference sequence). This CDR3 has 15 amino acids. The CDR3 DNA is TGTGCCACCAGCAGAGATCGGGGTATTCAAGAGACCCAGTACTTC. Its translation: CATSRDRGIQETQYF.

Only a few counts were recorded for this clonotype. This rearrangement joins TRBV29-1 to TRBJ2-2, with 11 positions matching TRBD1. V dropped 5 bases and J dropped 5; count of bases not matched to a gene: 4. Per germline, CDR1 SQVTM and CDR2 ANQGSEA. The CDR3 runs 14 residues. CDR3 region: CSVQGQGVTGELFF. The DNA of the CDR3 is TGCAGCGTTCAGGGACAGGGGGTTACCGGGGAGCTGTTTTTT.

The J gene is TRBJ1-2, the V gene TRBV20-1; 7 nucleotides match TRBD1. Germline loops: CDR1 DFQATT, CDR2 SNEGSKA (reference sequence). J lost 8 bases, V lost 5 bases, and 8 bases had no gene match. This CDR3 comprises 12 residues. CDR3 residues: CSALDRVSGYTF. CDR3 bases: TGCAGTGCTCTCGACAGGGTTTCGGGCTACACCTTC.

The genes are TRBV28 and TRBJ1-3; 7 nucleotides line up with TRBD1. In germline, CDR1 is MDHEN, CDR2 SYDVKM. CDR3 size: 12 residues. The V and J ends lost 6 bases and 4 bases, in that order; junction bases with no gene match: 0. CDR3 protein: CASRTGGNTIYF. The CDR3 nucleotides read TGTGCCAGCAGGACAGGGGGAAACACCATATATTTT.

This clonotype was picked up a small number of times. V gene TRBV20-1 combines with J gene TRBJ2-1; D possibly corresponds to TRBD1 (5 bases). The CDR3 has 14 amino acids. CDR1 DFQATT and CDR2 SNEGSKA come from the germline V gene (reference sequence). The V and J ends lost 6 bases and 8 bases respectively, with 20 bases between them. In DNA, the CDR3 is TGCAGTGCCCTGTCCAGGGTCTCTGGCGATGAGCAGTTCTTC. Translated, it gives CSALSRVSGDEQFF.